Each of the 20 T cell receptor beta chains below was sequenced from the same sample in a study of blood T cell repertoires in COVID-19. Clones were sequenced by immunoSEQ multiplex PCR, and TCRdb holds only the in-frame ones, with some missing. The sample contains 200,000 to 250,000 clones, around 86% of which appear only once. Source material: peripheral blood. Every receptor here comes from a human donor in a cohort sampled during active COVID-19.

The chain carries TRBV6-2 or TRBV6-3 and TRBJ2-7; 7 nucleotides match TRBD1. V lost 0 bases to trimming and J lost 2 bases; unmatched junction nucleotides: 1. Germline V gives CDR1 MNHEY, CDR2 SVGEGT. The CDR3 loop spans 14 amino acids. This CDR3 is CASSYSTGPYEQYF. CDR3 nucleotides: TGTGCCAGCAGTTACTCGACAGGGCCCTACGAGCAGTACTTC.

This chain links TRBV7-2 with TRBJ2-3, with 7 bases aligning to TRBD2. The germline gives CDR1 SGHTA, CDR2 FQGNSA. The V gene end was trimmed by 5 bases and the J gene end by 1 base; junction bases not matched to a gene: 9. The CDR3 loop spans 16 amino acids. CDR3 sequence: CASSAVALAGTDTQYF. CDR3 in DNA: TGTGCCAGCAGCGCAGTAGCCCTAGCGGGCACAGATACGCAGTATTTT.

This clone was observed a handful of times. The rearrangement uses TRBV28 and TRBJ2-7; no clear D. The germline V gene has CDR1 MDHEN and CDR2 SYDVKM. The CDR3 is 13 residues long. With 1 base removed from V and 2 bases from J, the gap between germline ends came to 6 bases. CDR3 sequence (DNA): TGTGCCAGCAGTTTATCCAGTCCCTACGAGCAGTACTTC. Amino acid sequence: CASSLSSPYEQYF.

The V and J genes are TRBV18 and TRBJ1-2; D uncertain. V gave up 2 bases and J gave up 2 bases, with 9 bases separating them. The CDR3 loop spans 14 amino acids. Germline CDR1 and CDR2: KGHSH and LQKENI. In DNA, the CDR3 is TGTGCCAGCTCACCAGAGGCGTCAAACTATGGCTACACCTTC. Translation gives CASSPEASNYGYTF.

The chain joins TRBV27 to TRBJ1-1; D possibly corresponds to TRBD1 (6 bases). The CDR3 contains 14 residues. CDR1 is MNHEY and CDR2 is SMNVEV in the germline V gene (reference sequence). V lost 5 bases and J 1 base, leaving 11 bases between the germline ends. For the CDR3, the DNA is TGTGCCAGCAGTATCAGGGGTGGGAACACTGAAGCTTTCTTT. As protein: CASSIRGGNTEAFF.

The V gene is TRBV11-2, the J gene TRBJ2-7, with 7 positions matching TRBD2. The CDR3 spans 16 residues. The germline CDR1 and CDR2 sequences are SGHAT and FQNNGV. Losses at the gene ends were 0 bases for V and 5 bases for J; bases not matched to a gene: 10. The DNA for the CDR3 is TGTGCCAGCAGCTTAGATCTTTGGGCTAGCGGCCACGAGCAGTACTTC. It translates to CASSLDLWASGHEQYF.

This sequence joins TRBV4-3 and TRBJ2-7, with 11 bases aligning to TRBD2. Looked up from germline, CDR1 is LGHNA and CDR2 is YSLEER. The CDR3 loop spans 14 amino acids. J was trimmed by 6 bases and V by 1 base; bases with no gene match: 2. CDR3 amino acids: CASSQGLAGREQYF. CDR3 nucleotides: TGCGCCAGCAGCCAAGGACTAGCGGGACGCGAGCAGTACTTC.

The genes are TRBV7-6 and TRBJ2-7, with TRBD1 identical over 7 bases. From germline, CDR1 is SGHVS and CDR2 FNYEAQ. The CDR3 totals 15 residues. With V trimmed by 5 bases and J by 3 bases, 10 bases remained unmatched. CDR3 region: CASSPRTGVDYEQYF. In nucleotides, the CDR3 is TGTGCCAGCAGCCCCCGGACAGGAGTAGACTACGAGCAGTACTTC.

The chain joins TRBV24-1 to TRBJ1-2; 8 bases match TRBD1. The CDR3 length is 12 residues. The V gene end was trimmed by 9 bases and the J gene end by 4 bases; junction bases not matched to a gene: 3. CDR1 and CDR2 from the germline V gene are KGHDR and SFDVKD. CDR3 residues: CATGDRGYGYTF. Written as DNA, the CDR3 is TGTGCCACCGGCGACAGGGGCTATGGCTACACCTTC.

The genes are TRBV30 and TRBJ2-2; 9 positions agree with TRBD2. V shed 1 base, J shed 4 bases, and the junction held 7 bases outside the gene matches. CDR3 size: 16 residues. CDR1 and CDR2 (germline): GTSNPN, SVGIG (reference sequence). The chain's CDR3 is CAWSGGLAGPTGELFF. CDR3 nucleotides: TGTGCCTGGAGTGGCGGTCTAGCGGGGCCCACCGGGGAGCTGTTTTTT. Complete variable domain (other parts from reference TRBV30 and TRBJ2-2): SQTIHQWPATLVQPVGSPLSLECTVEGTSNPNLYWYRQAAGRGLQLLFYSVGIGQISSEVPQNLSASRPQDRQFILSSKKLLLSDSGFYLCAWSGGLAGPTGELFFGEGSRLTVL.

The chain links TRBV6-5 to TRBJ1-1, with D unclear. The CDR3 loop spans 13 amino acids. Trimming shortened V by 5 bases and J by 8 bases, and 15 bases separated the two germline ends. Per the germline V gene, CDR1 is MNHEY and CDR2 is SVGAGI. CDR3 DNA sequence: TGTGCCAGCAGTCGGCCGGGATTAGGGGAAGCTTTCTTT. It translates to CASSRPGLGEAFF.

This chain links TRBV6-5 with TRBJ2-1; 8 nucleotides line up with TRBD1. V lost 6 bases and J lost 8; bases outside the gene matches: 9. Germline assignment: CDR1 MNHEY and CDR2 SVGAGI. CDR3 length: 14 amino acids. The CDR3 here is CASRPGTGQDEQFF. The CDR3 DNA reads TGTGCCAGCAGGCCCGGGACAGGTCAAGATGAGCAGTTCTTC.

This chain joins TRBV2 and TRBJ2-7; 7 nucleotides agree with TRBD2. The germline CDR1 and CDR2 sequences are SNHLY and FYNNEI. The CDR3 totals 14 residues. V dropped 5 bases and J dropped 2; count of bases not matched to a gene: 6. CDR3 in amino acids: CASSREAGPYEQYF. The DNA of the CDR3 is TGTGCCAGCAGTAGGGAAGCGGGACCCTACGAGCAGTACTTC.

This chain uses TRBV6-6 with TRBJ2-7; TRBD1 agrees at 11 bases. Germline V CDR1 and CDR2: MNHNY, SVGAGI (reference sequence). Trimming removed 6 bases from V and 5 bases from J; junction bases left unmatched: 9. There are 15 residues in the CDR3. In nucleotides, the CDR3 is TGTGCCAGCAGACTAGGACAGGGGGCAGGAAACGAGCAGTACTTC. As protein: CASRLGQGAGNEQYF.

The chain employs TRBV5-1 and TRBJ2-7; no clear D. Per the germline V gene, CDR1 is SGHRS and CDR2 is YFSETQ. Between the trimmed V and J ends, which lost 0 bases and 3 bases, there was a span of 4 bases. This CDR3 has 12 residues. The CDR3 DNA sequence: TGCGCCAGCAGCTTGGCCAGCTACGAGCAGTACTTC. Amino acids: CASSLASYEQYF.

The gene calls are TRBV5-6 and TRBJ2-5; TRBD1 matches 8 bases. Germline CDR1 reads SGHDT; CDR2 reads YYEEEE. CDR3 length: 13 residues. V shed 4 bases, J shed 5 bases, and the junction held 4 bases outside the gene matches. In nucleotides, the CDR3 is TGTGCCAGCAGCCACAGGGGGAGGGAGACCCAGTACTTC. This encodes CASSHRGRETQYF.

This clone was counted once. The V gene is TRBV6-2 or TRBV6-3, the J gene TRBJ2-5; the match to TRBD2 covers 9 bases. J lost 5 bases, V lost 4 bases, and 11 bases had no gene match. The CDR3 contains 16 residues. CDR1 and CDR2 (germline): MNHEY, SVGEGT. CDR3 nucleotide sequence: TGTGCCAGCAGTTTCCTCGGGACTAGCAGGGCCGAGACCCAGTACTTC. Protein sequence: CASSFLGTSRAETQYF.

The V and J genes are TRBV30 and TRBJ1-2; perhaps TRBD1 as D (5 bases). The CDR3 has 14 residues. CDR1 is GTSNPN and CDR2 is SVGIG in the germline V gene (reference sequence). The V and J ends lost 3 bases and 7 bases respectively, with 18 bases between them. CDR3 DNA: TGTGCCTGGAGCACGACCAGGACAATCCCTGGCTACACCTTC. The encoded protein is CAWSTTRTIPGYTF.

V usage is TRBV19 and J usage is TRBJ2-3; a weak D match, TRBD2 (7 bases). CDR1 and CDR2 from the germline V gene are LNHDA and SQIVND (reference sequence). V shed 6 bases and J shed 8 bases, with 15 bases lying between them. The CDR3 contains 13 residues. The chain's CDR3 is CASSLGGGSTQYF. The CDR3 coding sequence is TGTGCCAGTAGCCTTGGGGGCGGGAGTACGCAGTATTTT.

The chain combines TRBV12-3 or TRBV12-4 with TRBJ1-4; D ambiguous. V was clipped by 6 bases and J by 8 bases, with 13 bases between them. The CDR3 sequence is 13 residues long. DNA for the CDR3: TGTGCCAGCAGGCCGACAAGCCAGGAAAAACTGTTTTTT. This translates into CASRPTSQEKLFF.